The clone carrying this T cell receptor beta chain was counted ten times or more. Time point: patch test 2, 6 weeks after DPC sensitization. The treatment was: therapeutic diphenylcyclopropenone sensitization with weekly scalp DPC. This entry is derived from a study of human T cells and chemical hapten exposure. About the study: Subjects had 2% DPC placed on around 2 cm by around 2 cm of upper inner arm skin for sensitization.

Per the original methods: Per-sample TCR counts ranged from roughly 20,000 to 700,000, median 95,638. TCRdb re-derived calls from the RACE reads in MiXCR, one entry per CDR3 protein. TCRdb's processing, not the authors', yielded these V and J calls. The table has 350,000 to 400,000 distinct CDR3 sequences, about 6% seen once; the top ten hold around 6%. This CDR3 contains 15 residues. Deletions cut 6 bases from V and 0 bases from J, with 12 bases between. V gene TRBV12-3 or TRBV12-4 combines with J gene TRBJ2-4, with a weak D call TRBD2 (6 bases). The clonotype was recovered from a woman aged 18-30 years with alopecia areata. Some clones in this sample may be carry-over from other donors' samples. The sequencing used whole blood, collected in connection with sensitization to the hapten diphenylcyclopropenone (DPC). The CDR3 bases are TGTGCCAGCAGCCCGGGACTTCTAGCCAAAAACATTCAGTACTTC. Amino acid sequence: CASSPGLLAKNIQYF.